This TCR beta chain was identified during a study of blood T cell repertoires in COVID-19. Study in general: Material from acute and convalescent COVID-19 was sourced from the United States, Italy and Spain.

This CDR3 has 12 amino acids. After removal of 5 bases from V and 11 bases from J, the junction contained 8 bases not matched to a gene. Germline V lookup: CDR1 MGHDK, CDR2 SYGVNS. Source study methods: Amplification of reference gene primers was used by the study to estimate nucleated cell counts. This table comes from immunoSEQ multiplex PCR, and its TCRdb copy is limited to in-frame clones, with some not included. That table gives V, J and clone size, and the DNA gave D and trimming. This table has about 200,000 clones, about nine tenths appearing once. The rearrangement joins TRBV25-1 to TRBJ1-1, with 7 bases that match TRBD1. The specimen sequenced was peripheral blood. The receptor was isolated from a woman aged 40 to 50 with acute or convalescent COVID-19. As DNA, the CDR3 is TGTGCCAGCAGTTCGACAGGGCGCGAGGCTTTCTTT. Its translation is CASSSTGREAFF.